This T cell receptor (beta chain) was recovered during a study of blood T cell repertoires in COVID-19. Clones were read by immunoSEQ multiplex PCR, and TCRdb kept only the in-frame ones, dropping some. The sample yields roughly 77,000 clones, 80% seen once. The source of this sequence is a woman aged 70 to 79 with acute or convalescent COVID-19. Sequencing input: peripheral blood.

CDR3 DNA: TGTGCCAGCAGCCCCGAGGTGGGACAAGAAAAACTGTTTTTT. This translates into CASSPEVGQEKLFF. The V gene is TRBV13, the J gene TRBJ1-4; a weak D match, TRBD1 (6 bases). Germline V CDR1 and CDR2: PRHDT, FYEKMQ (reference sequence). V was trimmed by 5 bases and J by 8 bases, leaving 15 bases between them. The CDR3 consists of 14 residues.